This TCR beta chain was observed in a study of blood T cell repertoires in COVID-19. The overall study: Acute and convalescent COVID-19 samples came from the United States, Italy and Spain. In each case, the material was cDNA or gDNA derived from T cells, B-cell-depleted T cells, or PBMCs.

Study processing details: Estimated nucleated cell counts came from reference gene primer amplification. Sequencing used immunoSEQ multiplex PCR; TCRdb keeps in-frame clones, though not all of them. V and J calls plus clone size are reproduced from that table; the DNA served to infer D and trimming. The repertoire includes 90,000 to 130,000 clones, approximately 85% of them detected once, and roughly 2.3% sits in the top ten. J gave up 2 bases and V 5 bases, and 1 base lay outside the gene matches. Per the germline V gene, CDR1 is MDHEN and CDR2 is SYDVKM. The CDR3 covers 14 residues. Sequenced: peripheral blood. The source is a human donor in a cohort sampled during active COVID-19. The rearrangement joins TRBV28 to TRBJ1-3; 9 positions agree with TRBD1. CDR3 sequence (DNA): TGTGCCAGCAGTACAGGGGGCACTGGAAACACCATATATTTT. Its translation is CASSTGGTGNTIYF.